This is a list of T cell receptor beta chains from one sample in a study of shared clonotypes between healthy human individuals. This table comes from immunoSEQ multiplex PCR, and its TCRdb copy is limited to in-frame clones, with some not included. The table shows 400,000 to 500,000 clones, with 79% occurring only once. The sequenced sample was PBMCs. These receptors were obtained from a woman aged 40-49 years in good health. Some clones in this sample may be carry-over from other donors' samples. The CDR3 runs from the conserved cysteine through the conserved F or W. Fields, in order: D gene, V gene, clone size, J gene, CDR3 DNA, CDR3 protein. D genes are given only for firm matches. Clone sizes are given selectively: once, few, many, or a class where the clone is expanded.

>-|TRBV18|-|TRBJ2-7
TGTGCCAGCTCACCACCGCTAGGTAGCGGCTACGAGCAGTACTTC
CASSPPLGSGYEQYF
>TRBD1|TRBV7-9|once|TRBJ1-2
TGTGCCAGCAGCTTAATTGTGGCAGGGGGCTATGGCTACACCTTC
CASSLIVAGGYGYTF
>-|TRBV14|-|TRBJ1-4
TGTGCCAGCATAACGTACAGGGATGAAAAACTGTTTTTT
CASITYRDEKLFF
>-|TRBV6-5|-|TRBJ1-4
TGTGCCAGCAGTTACAATGGAGGGAGGCTGTTTTTT
CASSYNGGRLFF
>-|TRBV4-2|-|TRBJ2-7
TGTGCCAGCAGCCAAGATACCCAGGCGGGTGAGCAGTACTTC
CASSQDTQAGEQYF
>TRBD2|TRBV7-6|-|TRBJ2-7
TGTGCCAGCAGCTTGGGGCTAGCGGGAGACTCCTACGAGCAGTACTTC
CASSLGLAGDSYEQYF
>TRBD2|TRBV19|once|TRBJ2-3
TGTGCCAGTAGTATATCCGGGAGGGCCAGGGGTACGCAGTATTTT
CASSISGRARGTQYF
>-|TRBV29-1|-|TRBJ1-3
TGCAGCGTTGATGGAGGCTCTGGAAACACCATATATTTT
CSVDGGSGNTIYF
>TRBD1|TRBV4-2|once|TRBJ1-2
TGTGCCAGCAGCCAGACAGGGTACGGCTACACCTTC
CASSQTGYGYTF
>-|TRBV28|-|TRBJ2-7
TGTGCCAGCAGCACTTCGGGGGCTGGGACCTACGAGCAGTACTTC
CASSTSGAGTYEQYF
>TRBD2|TRBV15|-|TRBJ2-7
TGTGCCACCAGCAGAATGATGCACGGCGGCGGGAGTGGGTACGAGCAGTACTTC
CATSRMMHGGGSGYEQYF
>-|TRBV27|-|TRBJ1-5
TGTGCCAGCAGTTTACGAACCAATCAGCCCCAGCATTTT
CASSLRTNQPQHF
>-|TRBV28|-|TRBJ2-1
TGTGCCAGCAGTCCCGTTGGGGGAGCCTACAATGAGCAGTTCTTC
CASSPVGGAYNEQFF
>-|TRBV28|-|TRBJ2-7
TGTGCCAGCGCAAGGGGGGCAGGTCCCCCCTACGAGCAGTACTTC
CASARGAGPPYEQYF
>TRBD1|TRBV28|-|TRBJ2-1
TGTGCCAGCAGGGGACAGGGCATCTACAATGAGCAGTTCTTC
CASRGQGIYNEQFF
>-|TRBV28|-|TRBJ1-3
TGTGCCAGCAGTTTTCCCCGCAGGGGAACTTTCTCTGGAAACACCATATATTTT
CASSFPRRGTFSGNTIYF
>-|TRBV5-4|once|TRBJ2-6
TGTGCCAGCACCCCGGAACTCGGGGGGGCCAACGTCCTGACTTTC
CASTPELGGANVLTF
>-|TRBV28|-|TRBJ2-7
TGTGCCAGCAGTTTGGCTGGGGGCGCGGGCTACGAGCAGTACTTC
CASSLAGGAGYEQYF
>-|TRBV9|-|TRBJ2-5
TGTGCCAGCAGCGTAGCGACGGGATCAGCGGAGACCCAGTACTTC
CASSVATGSAETQYF
>-|TRBV30|-|TRBJ2-3
TGTGCCTGGAGTGTACGGTTGGGGGGCGCAGATACGCAGTATTTT
CAWSVRLGGADTQYF
>-|TRBV11-2|-|TRBJ2-7
TGTGCCAGCAGCTTAGGGTTTCCCCCGAGGGGCTACGAGCAGTACTTC
CASSLGFPPRGYEQYF
>-|TRBV7-9|once|TRBJ2-5
TGTGCCAGCAGCTTAGAACAGGGAAATGGTGGTAAGACCCAGTACTTC
CASSLEQGNGGKTQYF
>TRBD2|TRBV7-9|-|TRBJ2-5
TGTGCCAGCAGCTTAGTGTGGCGGGAGAGGGACCAAGAGACCCAGTACTTC
CASSLVWRERDQETQYF
>TRBD2|TRBV18|-|TRBJ2-7
TGTGCCAGCTCAACACTAGCGGGAGTGGACGAGCAGTACTTC
CASSTLAGVDEQYF
>-|TRBV6-5|-|TRBJ2-2
TGTGCCAGCAGTCGAGACAGATCGAACACCGGGGAGCTGTTTTTT
CASSRDRSNTGELFF
>-|TRBV28|-|TRBJ1-2
TGTGCCAGCAGCACTCCGGGACTGCACTATGGCTACACCTTC
CASSTPGLHYGYTF
>-|TRBV30|-|TRBJ2-1
TGTGCCTGGAGTGGGGGCTACAATGAGCAGTTCTTC
CAWSGGYNEQFF
>-|TRBV5-5|-|TRBJ1-4
TGTGCCAGCAGCTTGGTTGTGGCCCTTGCAACTAATGAAAAACTGTTTTTT
CASSLVVALATNEKLFF
>TRBD2|TRBV6-6|few|TRBJ2-5
TGTGCCAGCAGCCGACTAGCGGGAGGAGAGACCCAGTACTTC
CASSRLAGGETQYF
>TRBD2|TRBV10-3|once|TRBJ2-7
TGTGCCAGCAACCGTCTGGCCGGGTTGATAGCGGGCGAGCAGTACTTC
CASNRLAGLIAGEQYF
>TRBD2|TRBV7-3|once|TRBJ2-1
TGTGCCAGCAGCCTGACCTTGTCTAGCGGGAGTAGTCATGAGCAGTTCTTC
CASSLTLSSGSSHEQFF
>-|TRBV7-8|few|TRBJ1-1
TGTGCCAGCAGCACCAGGGCCCGGGTTGCTTTCTTT
CASSTRARVAFF
>-|TRBV7-9|-|TRBJ2-1
TGTGCCAGCAGCTCAGGACTGAAAAATGAGCAGTTCTTC
CASSSGLKNEQFF
>TRBD2|TRBV7-9|-|TRBJ2-1
TGTGCCAGCAGCTTAATGGCGGGAGAATATAATGAGCAGTTCTTC
CASSLMAGEYNEQFF
>-|TRBV19|few|TRBJ1-1
TGTGCCAGTAGTCCAATTGGAGGGGGGAACACTGAAGCTTTCTTT
CASSPIGGGNTEAFF
>TRBD2|TRBV7-8|-|TRBJ2-1
TGTGCCAGCAGCCGGGGGGAGCGGTCCTACAATGAGCAGTTCTTC
CASSRGERSYNEQFF
>TRBD2|TRBV19|-|TRBJ2-7
TGTGCCAGTAGTATAAGCGGGAGACTGTACGAGCAGTACTTC
CASSISGRLYEQYF
>TRBD2|TRBV4-1|medium-sized|TRBJ2-3
TGCGCCAGCAGCCAAGATCATCAACTAGCGGGAGGTGGTACGCAGTATTTT
CASSQDHQLAGGGTQYF
>-|TRBV15|few|TRBJ1-4
TGTGCCACCAGCTTGTCCCCGGCAAGGGCAAAACTGTTTTTT
CATSLSPARAKLFF
>TRBD2|TRBV5-1|-|TRBJ2-3
TGCGCCAGCAGCCCCGGACTAGCGCGCACAGATACGCAGTATTTT
CASSPGLARTDTQYF
>TRBD1|TRBV7-2|-|TRBJ2-1
TGTGCCAGCAGCTTATCCGGCAGGGGGACAGGGGGCCGTGAGCAGTTCTTC
CASSLSGRGTGGREQFF
>-|TRBV4-3|-|TRBJ1-2
TGCGCCAGCAGCCAAGAAGCAGGTGACTACTATGGCTACACCTTC
CASSQEAGDYYGYTF
>-|TRBV29-1|-|TRBJ1-4
TGCAGCGTTGTTTGGGGTTTTGCAACTAATGAAAAACTGTTTTTT
CSVVWGFATNEKLFF
>-|TRBV5-1|-|TRBJ1-3
TGCGCCAGCAGCTTGGGACGGACCTCTGGAAACACCATATATTTT
CASSLGRTSGNTIYF
>-|TRBV11-2|-|TRBJ1-1
TGTGCCAGCAGCTTAACTAGGGAGACGAACACTGAAGCTTTCTTT
CASSLTRETNTEAFF
>TRBD2|TRBV10-3|-|TRBJ2-2
TGTGCCATCAGGGGGACTAGCATAAGCGGGGAGCTGTTTTTT
CAIRGTSISGELFF
>TRBD1|TRBV18|-|TRBJ2-3
TGTGCCAGCTCACCAGCACAGGGGAGCACAGATACGCAGTATTTT
CASSPAQGSTDTQYF